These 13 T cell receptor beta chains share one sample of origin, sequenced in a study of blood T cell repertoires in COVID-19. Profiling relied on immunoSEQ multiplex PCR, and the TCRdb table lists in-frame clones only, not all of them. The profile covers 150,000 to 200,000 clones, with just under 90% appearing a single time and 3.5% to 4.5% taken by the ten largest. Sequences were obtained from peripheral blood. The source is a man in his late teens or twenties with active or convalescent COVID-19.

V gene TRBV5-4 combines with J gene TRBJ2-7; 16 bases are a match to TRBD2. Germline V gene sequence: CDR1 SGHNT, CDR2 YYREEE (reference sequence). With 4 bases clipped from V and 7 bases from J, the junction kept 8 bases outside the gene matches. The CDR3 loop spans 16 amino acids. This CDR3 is CASSHGTSGGAGEQYV. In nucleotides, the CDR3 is TGTGCCAGCAGCCACGGGACTAGCGGGGGGGCGGGAGAGCAGTACGTC.

The CDR3 here is CASSLETGANYGYTF. The CDR3 region has the DNA TGTGCCAGCAGCTTAGAGACAGGGGCGAACTATGGCTACACCTTC. V is TRBV7-6 and J is TRBJ1-2; 8 bases line up with TRBD1. This CDR3 is 15 amino acids long. Per germline, CDR1 SGHVS and CDR2 FNYEAQ. V was clipped by 1 base and J by 2 bases; unmatched bases: 3.

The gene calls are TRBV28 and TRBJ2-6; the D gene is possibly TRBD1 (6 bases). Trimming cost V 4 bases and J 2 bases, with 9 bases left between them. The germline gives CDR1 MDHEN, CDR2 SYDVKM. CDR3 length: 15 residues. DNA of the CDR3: TGTGCCAGCAGTTCCGGACAGCCTGGGGCCAACGTCCTGACTTTC. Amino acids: CASSSGQPGANVLTF.

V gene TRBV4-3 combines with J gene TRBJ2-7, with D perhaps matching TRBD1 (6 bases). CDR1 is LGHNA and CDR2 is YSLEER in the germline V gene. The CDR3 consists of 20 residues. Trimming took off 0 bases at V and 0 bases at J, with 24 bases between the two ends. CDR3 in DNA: TGCGCCAGCAGCCAAGATTTTCGTAACAGGGTAGATTTGTCCTCCTACGAGCAGTACTTC. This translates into CASSQDFRNRVDLSSYEQYF.

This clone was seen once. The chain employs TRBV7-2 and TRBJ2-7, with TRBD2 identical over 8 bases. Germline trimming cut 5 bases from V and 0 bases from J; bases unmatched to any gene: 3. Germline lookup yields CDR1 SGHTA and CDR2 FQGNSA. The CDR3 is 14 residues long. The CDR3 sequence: CASSPREGSYEQYF. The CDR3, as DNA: TGTGCCAGCAGCCCTCGGGAGGGCTCCTACGAGCAGTACTTC.

The CDR3 spells CATSAHRGESPEAFF. CDR3 coding DNA: TGTGCCACCAGCGCTCACAGGGGCGAAAGTCCTGAAGCTTTCTTT. The chain has TRBV15 and TRBJ1-1, with 7 bases aligning to TRBD1. The CDR3 sequence is 15 residues long. The V and J ends lost 5 bases and 6 bases, in that order; junction bases with no gene match: 12. Germline V gene sequence: CDR1 LNHNV, CDR2 YYDKDF (reference sequence).

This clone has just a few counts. The CDR3 sequence: CASSLVAGGLTEQFF. The CDR3 region has the DNA TGTGCCAGCAGCTTAGTAGCGGGGGGGCTTACTGAGCAGTTCTTC. The J gene is TRBJ2-1, the V gene TRBV11-2; 11 bases fit TRBD2. The V gene end was trimmed by 1 base and the J gene end by 9 bases; junction bases not matched to a gene: 5. This CDR3 spans 15 amino acids. Per germline, CDR1 SGHAT and CDR2 FQNNGV.

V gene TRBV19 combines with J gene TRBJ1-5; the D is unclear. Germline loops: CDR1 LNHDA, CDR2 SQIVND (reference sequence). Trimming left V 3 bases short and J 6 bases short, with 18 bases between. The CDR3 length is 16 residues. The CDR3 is CASSIPLDRPGQPQHF. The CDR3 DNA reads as TGTGCCAGTAGTATCCCTCTCGACCGCCCGGGTCAGCCCCAGCATTTT.

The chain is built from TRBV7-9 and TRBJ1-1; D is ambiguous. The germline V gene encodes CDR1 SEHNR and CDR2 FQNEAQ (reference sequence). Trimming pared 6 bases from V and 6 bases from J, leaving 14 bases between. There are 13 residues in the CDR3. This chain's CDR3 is CASSEKLRSEAFF. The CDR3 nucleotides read TGTGCCAGCAGTGAGAAGCTCCGTTCTGAAGCTTTCTTT.

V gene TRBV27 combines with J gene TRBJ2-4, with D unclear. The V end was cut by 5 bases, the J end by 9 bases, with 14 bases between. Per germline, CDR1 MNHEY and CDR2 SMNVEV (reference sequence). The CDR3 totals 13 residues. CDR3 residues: CASSPHNLGIQYF. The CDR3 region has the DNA TGTGCCAGCAGTCCCCACAATCTTGGCATTCAGTACTTC.

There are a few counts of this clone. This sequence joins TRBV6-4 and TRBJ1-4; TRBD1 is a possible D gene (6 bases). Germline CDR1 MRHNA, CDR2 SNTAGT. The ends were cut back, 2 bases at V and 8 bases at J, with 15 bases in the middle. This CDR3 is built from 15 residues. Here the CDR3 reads CASSDGAAGEEKLFF. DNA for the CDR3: TGTGCCAGCAGTGACGGGGCGGCAGGGGAGGAAAAACTGTTTTTT.

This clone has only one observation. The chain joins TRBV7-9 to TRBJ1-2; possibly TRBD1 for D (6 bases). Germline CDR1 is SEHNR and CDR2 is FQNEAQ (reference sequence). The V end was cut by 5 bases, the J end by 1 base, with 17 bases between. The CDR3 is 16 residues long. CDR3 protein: CASSPTRGGLNYGYTF. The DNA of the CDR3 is TGTGCCAGCAGCCCCACCCGGGGGGGCCTTAACTATGGCTACACCTTC.

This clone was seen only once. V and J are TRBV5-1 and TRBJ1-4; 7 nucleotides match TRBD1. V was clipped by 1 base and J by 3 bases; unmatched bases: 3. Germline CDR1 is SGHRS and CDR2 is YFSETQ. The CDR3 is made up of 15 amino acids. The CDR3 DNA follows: TGCGCCAGCAGCTTGACAGGGGCGGCTAATGAAAAACTGTTTTTT. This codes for CASSLTGAANEKLFF. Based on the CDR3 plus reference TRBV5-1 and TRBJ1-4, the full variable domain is KAGVTQTPRYLIKTRGQQVTLSCSPISGHRSVSWYQQTPGQGLQFLFEYFSETQRNKGNFPGRFSGRQFSNSRSEMNVSTLELGDSALYLCASSLTGAANEKLFFGSGTQLSVL.